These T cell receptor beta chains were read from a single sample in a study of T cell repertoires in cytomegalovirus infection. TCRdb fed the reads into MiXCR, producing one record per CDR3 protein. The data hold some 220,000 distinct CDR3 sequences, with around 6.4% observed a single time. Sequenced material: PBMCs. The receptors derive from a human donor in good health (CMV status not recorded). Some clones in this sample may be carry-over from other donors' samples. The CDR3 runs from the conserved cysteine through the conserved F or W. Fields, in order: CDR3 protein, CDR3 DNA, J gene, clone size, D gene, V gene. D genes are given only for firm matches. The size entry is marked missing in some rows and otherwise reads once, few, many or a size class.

cdr3_aa: CASSLPGREAFF; cdr3_nt: TGTGCCAGCAGTTTACCAGGACGTGAAGCTTTCTTT; j_call: TRBJ1-1; clone_size: many; d_call: .; v_call: TRBV27
cdr3_aa: CASSLWDIYNEQFF; cdr3_nt: TGTGCCAGCAGCCTATGGGACATCTACAATGAGCAGTTCTTC; j_call: TRBJ2-1; clone_size: many; d_call: .; v_call: TRBV7-4
cdr3_aa: CASSFSGLAGNNEQFF; cdr3_nt: TGTGCCAGCAGTTTCTCCGGACTAGCGGGGAACAATGAGCAGTTCTTC; j_call: TRBJ2-1; clone_size: few; d_call: TRBD2; v_call: TRBV27
cdr3_aa: CSARDLEEAFF; cdr3_nt: TGCAGTGCTAGAGATTTGGAAGAAGCTTTCTTT; j_call: TRBJ1-1; clone_size: few; d_call: .; v_call: TRBV20-1
cdr3_aa: CSARTSGGKETQYF; cdr3_nt: TGCAGTGCTAGAACTAGCGGGGGCAAAGAGACCCAGTACTTC; j_call: TRBJ2-5; clone_size: many; d_call: TRBD2; v_call: TRBV20-1
cdr3_aa: CASRWGQGGYNEQFF; cdr3_nt: TGTGCCAGCAGGTGGGGACAGGGAGGCTACAATGAGCAGTTCTTC; j_call: TRBJ2-1; clone_size: many; d_call: TRBD1; v_call: TRBV12-3/TRBV12-4
cdr3_aa: CSARVGTSVSYNEQFF; cdr3_nt: TGCAGTGCTAGAGTCGGGACTAGCGTTTCCTACAATGAGCAGTTCTTC; j_call: TRBJ2-1; clone_size: many; d_call: TRBD2; v_call: TRBV20-1
cdr3_aa: CASSLAGGHTNYGYTF; cdr3_nt: TGTGCCAGCAGCTTAGCGGGGGGGCATACTAACTATGGCTACACCTTC; j_call: TRBJ1-2; clone_size: many; d_call: .; v_call: TRBV7-2
cdr3_aa: CASSNSGGRADTQYF; cdr3_nt: TGTGCCAGCAGCAATAGCGGGGGGCGTGCAGATACGCAGTATTTT; j_call: TRBJ2-3; clone_size: many; d_call: TRBD2; v_call: TRBV7-2
cdr3_aa: CASSLGNVGTGMNTQYF; cdr3_nt: TGTGCCAGCAGCTTAGGAAATGTCGGGACAGGGATGAATACGCAGTATTTT; j_call: TRBJ2-3; clone_size: many; d_call: TRBD1; v_call: TRBV7-2
cdr3_aa: CASTRLPMNTEAFF; cdr3_nt: TGTGCCAGCACTCGGCTGCCCATGAACACTGAAGCTTTCTTT; j_call: TRBJ1-1; clone_size: many; d_call: .; v_call: TRBV6-1
cdr3_aa: CASSGDRDNEKLFF; cdr3_nt: TGTGCCAGCAGTGGGGACAGGGATAATGAAAAACTGTTTTTT; j_call: TRBJ1-4; clone_size: many; d_call: TRBD1; v_call: TRBV12-3/TRBV12-4
cdr3_aa: CSVLDRVGALNTEAFF; cdr3_nt: TGCAGCGTTCTAGACAGGGTGGGCGCCTTGAACACTGAAGCTTTCTTT; j_call: TRBJ1-1; clone_size: many; d_call: TRBD1; v_call: TRBV29-1
cdr3_aa: CASSFILRQEGGYTF; cdr3_nt: TGTGCCAGCAGTTTTATATTAAGGCAGGAGGGAGGCTACACCTTC; j_call: TRBJ1-2; clone_size: many; d_call: .; v_call: TRBV28
cdr3_aa: CASSPTRQGEAFF; cdr3_nt: TGTGCCAGCTCACCAACAAGACAGGGGGAAGCTTTCTTT; j_call: TRBJ1-1; clone_size: few; d_call: TRBD1; v_call: TRBV18
cdr3_aa: CASSLNRNNQPQHF; cdr3_nt: TGTGCCAGCAGCTTAAACAGGAACAATCAGCCCCAGCATTTT; j_call: TRBJ1-5; clone_size: many; d_call: .; v_call: TRBV7-2
cdr3_aa: CASSQVGTGNYGYTF; cdr3_nt: TGCGCCAGCAGCCAAGTCGGGACAGGGAACTATGGCTACACCTTC; j_call: TRBJ1-2; clone_size: many; d_call: TRBD1; v_call: TRBV4-1
cdr3_aa: CSASLAGGPGTQYF; cdr3_nt: TGCAGTGCCTCACTAGCGGGGGGGCCGGGGACCCAGTACTTC; j_call: TRBJ2-5; clone_size: many; d_call: TRBD2; v_call: TRBV20-1
cdr3_aa: CATGDSGNTIYF; cdr3_nt: TGTGCCACCGGGGACAGTGGAAACACCATATATTTT; j_call: TRBJ1-3; clone_size: many; d_call: TRBD1; v_call: TRBV2
cdr3_aa: CASSDRSGGYEQFF; cdr3_nt: TGTGCCAGCAGTGATAGGAGCGGGGGCTATGAGCAGTTCTTC; j_call: TRBJ2-1; clone_size: many; d_call: TRBD2; v_call: TRBV12-3/TRBV12-4
cdr3_aa: CASSTPTGPCTF; cdr3_nt: TGTGCCAGCAGTACCCCGACAGGGCCCTGCACCTTC; j_call: TRBJ1-2; clone_size: many; d_call: TRBD1; v_call: TRBV28
cdr3_aa: CASSLEPGRNRGYTF; cdr3_nt: TGTGCCAGCAGCTTAGAACCAGGGCGTAATAGGGGCTACACCTTC; j_call: TRBJ1-2; clone_size: many; d_call: .; v_call: TRBV7-2
cdr3_aa: CSVGTAGAGYGYTF; cdr3_nt: TGCAGCGTAGGAACCGCGGGGGCAGGCTATGGCTACACCTTC; j_call: TRBJ1-2; clone_size: many; d_call: .; v_call: TRBV29-1
cdr3_aa: CASSVSGTDFAYEQYF; cdr3_nt: TGTGCCAGCAGCGTATCCGGGACAGATTTCGCCTACGAGCAGTACTTC; j_call: TRBJ2-7; clone_size: many; d_call: TRBD1; v_call: TRBV9
cdr3_aa: CASSLNGGREAFF; cdr3_nt: TGTGCCAGCAGCTTAAATGGGGGAAGGGAAGCTTTCTTT; j_call: TRBJ1-1; clone_size: many; d_call: .; v_call: TRBV7-3
cdr3_aa: CSALAGPSTDTQYF; cdr3_nt: TGCAGCGCCCTAGCGGGGCCCAGCACAGATACGCAGTATTTT; j_call: TRBJ2-3; clone_size: many; d_call: TRBD2; v_call: TRBV29-1
cdr3_aa: CASSLAGSYTF; cdr3_nt: TGTGCCAGCAGCTTAGCAGGGAGCTACACCTTC; j_call: TRBJ1-2; clone_size: many; d_call: .; v_call: TRBV11-2
cdr3_aa: CASSLRGSEQYF; cdr3_nt: TGTGCCAGCAGCTTACGAGGGAGCGAGCAGTACTTC; j_call: TRBJ2-7; clone_size: many; d_call: .; v_call: TRBV7-9
cdr3_aa: CSASKKRTGAYEQYF; cdr3_nt: TGCAGTGCTAGTAAAAAGAGGACAGGTGCCTACGAGCAGTACTTC; j_call: TRBJ2-7; clone_size: many; d_call: TRBD1; v_call: TRBV20-1
cdr3_aa: CASSIGLAEETQYF; cdr3_nt: TGTGCCAGCAGTATCGGACTAGCGGAAGAGACCCAGTACTTC; j_call: TRBJ2-5; clone_size: .; d_call: TRBD2; v_call: TRBV28
cdr3_aa: CASSLAVGGSYEQYF; cdr3_nt: TGTGCCAGCAGCTTAGCGGTCGGGGGCTCCTACGAGCAGTACTTC; j_call: TRBJ2-7; clone_size: many; d_call: .; v_call: TRBV7-6
cdr3_aa: CASSLGGGPGETQYF; cdr3_nt: TGTGCCAGCAGCTTGGGCGGGGGCCCCGGTGAGACCCAGTACTTC; j_call: TRBJ2-5; clone_size: few; d_call: .; v_call: TRBV5-5
cdr3_aa: CASSLTRARNTEAFF; cdr3_nt: TGTGCCAGCAGTTTAACCCGAGCGAGGAACACTGAAGCTTTCTTT; j_call: TRBJ1-1; clone_size: many; d_call: .; v_call: TRBV28
cdr3_aa: CASSQDYGDRQPQHF; cdr3_nt: TGTGCCAGCAGCCAAGATTATGGTGACCGACAGCCCCAGCATTTT; j_call: TRBJ1-5; clone_size: many; d_call: .; v_call: TRBV4-2
cdr3_aa: CASKGWENIQYF; cdr3_nt: TGTGCCAGCAAGGGGTGGGAAAACATTCAGTACTTC; j_call: TRBJ2-4; clone_size: .; d_call: .; v_call: TRBV6-2/TRBV6-3
cdr3_aa: CASGYSDFEAGGDQPQHF; cdr3_nt: TGTGCCAGCGGTTACTCGGACTTCGAGGCAGGGGGGGACCAGCCCCAGCATTTT; j_call: TRBJ1-5; clone_size: .; d_call: TRBD1; v_call: TRBV6-6
cdr3_aa: CASSPDSDFTEAFF; cdr3_nt: TGTGCCAGCAGCCCGGACAGCGATTTCACTGAAGCTTTCTTT; j_call: TRBJ1-1; clone_size: many; d_call: .; v_call: TRBV7-9
cdr3_aa: CASSLPGGSGYTF; cdr3_nt: TGTGCCAGCAGCTTGCCCGGGGGCAGTGGCTACACCTTC; j_call: TRBJ1-2; clone_size: many; d_call: .; v_call: TRBV5-6